A single sample is the source of the 28 T cell receptor beta chains below, sequenced in a study of blood T cell repertoires in COVID-19. Profiling relied on immunoSEQ multiplex PCR, and the TCRdb table lists in-frame clones only, not all of them. This table holds around 68,000 clones, roughly 80% found once. What was sequenced was peripheral blood. Receptor source: a woman aged 45-59 years with acute or convalescent COVID-19.

This clone was detected once. The V gene is TRBV30, the J gene TRBJ2-7; tentative D call: TRBD2 (5 bases). Deletions cut 2 bases from V and 6 bases from J, with 11 bases between. Germline-derived CDR1 and CDR2 are GTSNPN and SVGIG (reference sequence). This CDR3 comprises 12 residues. The CDR3 sequence: CAWSRGRREQYF. CDR3 sequence (DNA): TGTGCCTGGAGTCGGGGAAGACGCGAGCAGTACTTC.

The table lists this clone with a few counts. This sequence joins TRBV19 and TRBJ2-1; 12 bases match TRBD1. V shed 6 bases and J 9 bases; nucleotides not matched to a gene: 9. The CDR3 is 15 amino acids. The V gene's germline CDR1 is LNHDA and CDR2 SQIVND (reference sequence). The CDR3 spells CASSERGQGACEQFF. For the CDR3, the DNA is TGTGCCAGTAGCGAGAGGGGACAGGGGGCGTGTGAGCAGTTCTTC.

The J gene is TRBJ1-6, the V gene TRBV12-3 or TRBV12-4, with D perhaps TRBD1 (5 bases). The CDR3 extends over 12 amino acids. V dropped 7 bases and J dropped 10 bases, with 11 bases sitting between them. In nucleotides, the CDR3 is TGTGCCAGCAACTTGGGGGGATCACCCCTCCACTTT. Protein product: CASNLGGSPLHF.

The chain links TRBV6-5 to TRBJ1-2; tentative D call: TRBD1 (6 bases). Germline V lookup: CDR1 MNHEY, CDR2 SVGAGI. The CDR3 spans 15 residues. V dropped 6 bases and J dropped 1 base, with 15 bases sitting between them. The CDR3 is CASRGAGTGNYGYTF. The CDR3 DNA follows: TGTGCCAGCAGGGGGGCAGGGACGGGTAACTATGGCTACACCTTC.

The chain joins TRBV28 to TRBJ1-1; possibly TRBD1 for D (5 bases). The CDR3 runs to 12 residues. V dropped 7 bases and J dropped 8 bases, with 14 bases sitting between them. From germline, CDR1 is MDHEN and CDR2 SYDVKM. CDR3 loop: CASTFGTPEAFF. The DNA for the CDR3 is TGTGCCAGCACCTTCGGGACTCCGGAAGCTTTCTTT.

This chain links TRBV28 with TRBJ2-2; TRBD2 matches 10 bases. Germline assignment: CDR1 MDHEN and CDR2 SYDVKM. The CDR3 has 17 amino acids. J gave up 4 bases and V 6 bases, and 11 bases lay outside the gene matches. CDR3 nucleotide sequence: TGTGCCAGCAGCGAACTCCTAGCGGGGGATGTCACCGGGGAGCTGTTTTTT. This sequence encodes CASSELLAGDVTGELFF.

The CDR3 DNA is TGTGCCAGCAGGGCTAGCGGAGTTTGGGAGACCCAGTACTTC. This translates into CASRASGVWETQYF. The V call is TRBV6-5, the J call TRBJ2-5; TRBD2 matches at 7 bases. Germline V gene sequence: CDR1 MNHEY, CDR2 SVGAGI. Trimming cost V 6 bases and J 5 bases; bases outside gene matches: 9. The CDR3 is made up of 14 amino acids.

This clone was found once. The V and J genes are TRBV11-2 and TRBJ1-2; TRBD1 is a possible D gene (6 bases). Germline lookup yields CDR1 SGHAT and CDR2 FQNNGV. The V gene lost 4 bases and the J gene lost 7 bases, with 10 bases spanning the gap. The CDR3 is 12 residues long. This CDR3 reads CASSSDRGGYTF. The CDR3 nucleotides are TGTGCCAGCAGCTCGGACAGAGGTGGCTACACCTTC.

V and J are TRBV11-2 and TRBJ1-2, with TRBD1 matching over 7 bases. Trimming cost V 5 bases and J 2 bases; bases outside gene matches: 5. The CDR3 is 14 amino acids. From germline, CDR1 is SGHAT and CDR2 FQNNGV. CDR3 protein: CASSLDRVNYGYTF. The DNA of the CDR3 is TGTGCCAGCAGCCTCGACAGGGTAAACTATGGCTACACCTTC.

In this sample, this clone turned up many times. V usage is TRBV27 and J usage is TRBJ2-7; 7 bases align to TRBD2. Germline lookup yields CDR1 MNHEY and CDR2 SMNVEV (reference sequence). V was clipped by 6 bases and J by 4 bases; unmatched bases: 3. The CDR3 extends over 12 amino acids. CDR3 loop: CASRGGVYEQYF. The CDR3 DNA reads TGTGCCAGCAGGGGGGGGGTTTACGAGCAGTACTTC.

The CDR3 sequence: CASSSRDRPEQYF. The CDR3 DNA follows: TGTGCCAGCAGTTCCAGGGACAGACCTGAGCAGTACTTC. This chain connects TRBV27 to TRBJ2-7; 7 bases are shared with TRBD1. There are 13 residues in the CDR3. Losses at the gene ends were 4 bases for V and 7 bases for J; bases not matched to a gene: 7. The germline V gene has CDR1 MNHEY and CDR2 SMNVEV (reference sequence).

This chain joins TRBV7-6 and TRBJ2-3, with a tentative D call TRBD2 (5 bases). Germline V gives CDR1 SGHVS, CDR2 FNYEAQ. V lost 1 base to trimming and J lost 4 bases, with 12 bases between them. The CDR3 contains 15 residues. CDR3: CASSLGPLAADTQYF. The CDR3 DNA follows: TGTGCCAGCAGCTTAGGGCCCCTAGCAGCAGATACGCAGTATTTT.

The chain joins TRBV18 to TRBJ2-3, with D perhaps matching TRBD1 (6 bases). CDR3 size: 14 residues. With 4 bases removed from V and 6 bases from J, the gap between germline ends came to 14 bases. Germline CDR1 KGHSH, CDR2 LQKENI. The CDR3 bases are TGTGCCAGCTCACTGTCGACAGGTCAGGATACGCAGTATTTT. It is translated as CASSLSTGQDTQYF.

The genes are TRBV2 and TRBJ1-2; possibly TRBD1 for D (6 bases). The ends were cut back, 6 bases at V and 4 bases at J, with 9 bases in the middle. The germline CDR1 and CDR2 sequences are SNHLY and FYNNEI. This CDR3 region has 12 residues. This CDR3 is CASSSGVYGYTF. DNA of the CDR3: TGTGCCAGCAGCTCAGGGGTCTATGGCTACACCTTC.

The chain employs TRBV5-1 and TRBJ2-4; 7 bases are shared with TRBD1. The CDR3 loop spans 17 amino acids. V lost 5 bases, J lost 1 base, and 12 bases stayed unmatched. In germline, CDR1 is SGHRS, CDR2 YFSETQ. The CDR3 reads CASRSLGGDVAKNIQYF. The CDR3 DNA sequence: TGCGCCAGCAGATCTTTAGGGGGCGACGTCGCCAAAAACATTCAGTACTTC.

The rearrangement uses TRBV5-1 and TRBJ2-5, with TRBD2 as a possible D gene (5 bases). Germline V CDR1 and CDR2: SGHRS, YFSETQ. The CDR3 is made up of 13 amino acids. Trimming removed 2 bases at V and 3 bases at J, with 8 bases between. This CDR3 is CASSFPGEETQYF. The CDR3 coding sequence is TGCGCCAGCAGCTTCCCCGGGGAAGAGACCCAGTACTTC.

This chain joins TRBV28 and TRBJ2-1; tentative D call: TRBD1 (5 bases). Germline CDR1 MDHEN, CDR2 SYDVKM. The CDR3 length is 16 residues. V shed 4 bases and J shed 4 bases, with 17 bases lying between them. The CDR3 nucleotides read TGTGCCAGCAGTTCCCGAAGGACAAGCCTTTACAATGAGCAGTTCTTC. It codes for CASSSRRTSLYNEQFF.

The chain uses TRBV27 and TRBJ1-1, with D possibly being TRBD1 (5 bases). The V gene's germline CDR1 is MNHEY and CDR2 SMNVEV (reference sequence). The CDR3 totals 14 residues. Trimming took 4 bases from V and 1 from J, leaving 10 bases between them. The CDR3 reads CASSYVDRNTEAFF. Here the CDR3 DNA reads TGTGCCAGCAGTTATGTTGACAGGAACACTGAAGCTTTCTTT.

This chain uses TRBV11-1 with TRBJ2-2; D might be TRBD1 (6 bases). CDR3 size: 13 residues. CDR1 and CDR2 (germline): SGHAT, FQDESV (reference sequence). The germline V and J ends were trimmed by 8 bases and 4 bases, with 11 bases remaining between them. CDR3 bases: TGTGCCAGCCGTCAGGGGACCACCGGGGAGCTGTTTTTT. It codes for CASRQGTTGELFF.

V is TRBV11-3 and J is TRBJ2-7; TRBD1 aligns across 7 bases. Germline CDR1 SGHNT, CDR2 YENEEA. The V gene end was trimmed by 1 base and the J gene end by 0 bases; junction bases not matched to a gene: 6. CDR3 length equals 16 residues. The CDR3 spells CASSLAGDSYSYEQYF. The CDR3 DNA reads TGTGCCAGCAGCTTAGCCGGGGACAGCTACTCCTACGAGCAGTACTTC.

This chain joins TRBV2 and TRBJ1-6; TRBD1 matches 9 bases. Trimming cost V 6 bases and J 8 bases; bases outside gene matches: 8. The germline V gene has CDR1 SNHLY and CDR2 FYNNEI. This CDR3 spans 15 amino acids. The CDR3 reads CASSDSDRGDSPLHF. In DNA, the CDR3 is TGTGCCAGCAGCGATTCGGACAGGGGAGATTCACCCCTCCACTTT. Using reference TRBV2 and TRBJ1-6 for the parts outside the CDR3, the full variable domain is EPEVTQTPSHQVTQMGQEVILRCVPISNHLYFYWYRQILGQKVEFLVSFYNNEISEKSEIFDDQFSVERPDGSNFTLKIRSTKLEDSAMYFCASSDSDRGDSPLHFGNGTRLTVT.

In DNA form, the CDR3 reads TGTGCCGTACAGGGGGCCCGGACCTACGAGCAGTACTTC. It specifies CAVQGARTYEQYF. V is TRBV28 and J is TRBJ2-7; 9 bases align to TRBD1. Germline CDR1 is MDHEN and CDR2 is SYDVKM. The length of the CDR3 is 13 residues. J was trimmed by 2 bases and V by 11 bases; bases with no gene match: 7.

This rearrangement joins TRBV7-2 to TRBJ2-5, with 10 bases identical to TRBD1. The germline V gene encodes CDR1 SGHTA and CDR2 FQGNSA. CDR3 length equals 14 residues. J gave up 3 bases and V 6 bases, and 4 bases lay outside the gene matches. This chain's CDR3 is CASRWTGGKETQYF. The CDR3, as DNA: TGTGCCAGCAGGTGGACAGGGGGTAAAGAGACCCAGTACTTC.

This clone was found a few times. The CDR3 nucleotides are TGTGCCAGCAGGTCCGCCGGGAACTATGGCTACACCTTC. Translated: CASRSAGNYGYTF. This chain links TRBV12-3 or TRBV12-4 with TRBJ1-2, with D unresolved. The CDR3 consists of 13 residues. V lost 6 bases to trimming and J lost 2 bases, with 10 bases between them.

The chain is built from TRBV18 and TRBJ1-2; 8 nucleotides line up with TRBD1. The V gene's germline CDR1 is KGHSH and CDR2 LQKENI. V trimming: 2 bases; J trimming: 4 bases; junction bases outside the gene matches: 3. The CDR3 consists of 14 residues. CDR3 region: CASSPDRGGYGYTF. The CDR3, as DNA: TGTGCCAGCTCACCAGACAGGGGCGGCTATGGCTACACCTTC.

J is TRBJ1-1 and V is TRBV3-1 (or the pseudogene TRBV3-2); D unresolved. The V gene lost 4 bases and the J gene lost 2 bases, with 11 bases spanning the gap. Germline values: CDR1 LGHDT, CDR2 YNNKEL (reference sequence). The CDR3 is made up of 14 amino acids. The CDR3 here is CASSPLTTNTEAFF. The CDR3 region has the DNA TGTGCCAGCAGCCCACTGACAACTAACACTGAAGCTTTCTTT.

The chain is built from TRBV7-2 and TRBJ1-5; TRBD1 agrees at 7 bases. Germline V CDR1 and CDR2: SGHTA, FQGNSA. V shed 4 bases and J 3 bases; nucleotides not matched to a gene: 6. The CDR3 length is 15 residues. CDR3 sequence reads: CASSSTGKANQPQHF. DNA of the CDR3: TGTGCCAGCAGCTCGACAGGGAAGGCCAATCAGCCCCAGCATTTT.

The V gene is TRBV19, the J gene TRBJ2-1; TRBD1 agrees at 7 bases. The CDR3 covers 17 residues. The germline V gene has CDR1 LNHDA and CDR2 SQIVND (reference sequence). The V gene end was trimmed by 1 base and the J gene end by 2 bases; junction bases not matched to a gene: 8. Here the CDR3 reads CASSIAHRGRTYNEQFF. CDR3 DNA sequence: TGTGCCAGTAGTATAGCCCACAGGGGCCGGACCTACAATGAGCAGTTCTTC.